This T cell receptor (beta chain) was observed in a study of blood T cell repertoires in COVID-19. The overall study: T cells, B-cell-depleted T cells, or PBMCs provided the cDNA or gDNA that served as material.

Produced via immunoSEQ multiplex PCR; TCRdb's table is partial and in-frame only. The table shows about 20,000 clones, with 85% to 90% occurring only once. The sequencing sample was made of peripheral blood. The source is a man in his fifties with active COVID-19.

The CDR3 sequence: CASSRTGDFFSGNTIYF. DNA of the CDR3: TGTGCCAGCAGCCGGACAGGGGATTTTTTCTCTGGAAACACCATATATTTT. This chain joins TRBV9 and TRBJ1-3; 9 positions agree with TRBD1. Germline loops: CDR1 SGDLS, CDR2 YYNGEE. The junction had 8 bases not matched to a gene; V was cut back by 4 bases and J by 0 bases. This CDR3 has 17 amino acids.